Shown below are 24 T cell receptor beta chains from a single sample sequenced in a study of blood T cell repertoires in COVID-19. Here immunoSEQ multiplex PCR was the method, and the copy in TCRdb shows in-frame clones only, minus some. The sample has under 200,000 clones; approximately 84% are singletons. The specimen sequenced was peripheral blood. Every receptor here comes from a young man with active or convalescent COVID-19.

In its sample, this clone was seen once. The CDR3 region is CAISPGGREQFF. DNA of the CDR3: TGTGCCATTTCACCAGGGGGTCGTGAGCAGTTCTTC. The V call is TRBV12-3 or TRBV12-4, the J call TRBJ2-1, with 7 bases identical to TRBD1. J lost 9 bases, V lost 10 bases, and 9 bases had no gene match. There are 12 residues in the CDR3.

This chain uses TRBV6-2 or TRBV6-3 with TRBJ1-1, with 9 bases lining up with TRBD1. Germline V gene lookup returns CDR1 MNHEY and CDR2 SVGEGT. Unmatched junction bases numbered 7, after V lost 4 bases and J lost 4 bases. This CDR3 spans 15 amino acids. CDR3 amino acids: CASSSPGTGSTEAFF. The CDR3 DNA reads TGTGCCAGCAGTTCGCCCGGGACAGGGAGCACTGAAGCTTTCTTT.

This clone was seen only a few times. Different DNA sequences within this sample yield the same CDR3. V usage is TRBV19 and J usage is TRBJ2-7, with D maybe TRBD1 (5 bases). This CDR3 is built from 14 residues. Germline-derived CDR1 and CDR2 are LNHDA and SQIVND (reference sequence). Trimming left V 2 bases short and J 3 bases short, with 11 bases between. Here the CDR3 DNA reads TGTGCCAGTAGTATAAGGCAGGGTGGCTACGAGCAGTACTTC. The encoded protein is CASSIRQGGYEQYF. Based on the CDR3 plus reference TRBV19 and TRBJ2-7, the full variable domain is DGGITQSPKYLFRKEGQNVTLSCEQNLNHDAMYWYRQDPGQGLRLIYYSQIVNDFQKGDIAEGYSVSREKKESFPLTVTSAQKNPTAFYLCASSIRQGGYEQYFGPGTRLTVT.

DNA for the CDR3: TGTGCCATCAGTGAGTCGATGACTAGCGGCCACAATGAGCAGTTCTTC. It codes for CAISESMTSGHNEQFF. The chain links TRBV10-3 to TRBJ2-1, with TRBD2 matching 9 bases. The CDR3 is 16 amino acids. Trimming took 0 bases from V and 5 from J; bases not matched to a gene: 5. From germline, CDR1 is ENHRY and CDR2 SYGVKD.

The rearrangement links TRBV10-3 to TRBJ2-3; maybe TRBD2 (6 bases). CDR1 and CDR2 from the germline V gene are ENHRY and SYGVKD. Trimming pared 5 bases from V and 2 bases from J, leaving 14 bases between. The CDR3 is 15 amino acids. The CDR3 bases are TGTGCCATCAGTCTGTCGGGAGTCCCCACAGATACGCAGTATTTT. Its protein is CAISLSGVPTDTQYF.

This CDR3 reads CASSLSGNQPQHF. CDR3 nucleotide sequence: TGCGCCAGCAGCTTGTCCGGCAATCAGCCCCAGCATTTT. J is TRBJ1-5 and V is TRBV5-1; D is undetermined. Per the germline V gene, CDR1 is SGHRS and CDR2 is YFSETQ. Trimming took 1 base from V and 2 from J, leaving 4 bases between them. The CDR3 totals 13 residues.

The chain is built from TRBV14 and TRBJ2-3; the match to TRBD2 covers 7 bases. Germline loops: CDR1 SGHDN, CDR2 FVKESK. Losses at the gene ends were 4 bases for V and 2 bases for J; bases not matched to a gene: 12. This CDR3 has 17 amino acids. CDR3 loop: CASSPRKSGVLTDTQYF. The DNA for the CDR3 is TGTGCCAGCAGCCCGAGGAAGAGCGGGGTCCTCACAGATACGCAGTATTTT.

This clone was counted between two and nine times. V usage is TRBV5-5 and J usage is TRBJ2-5, with TRBD1 as a possible D gene (6 bases). The CDR3 contains 14 residues. In germline, CDR1 is SGHKS, CDR2 YYEKEE (reference sequence). V lost 4 bases and J lost 7, with 17 bases in between. DNA for the CDR3: TGTGCCAGCAGCGCAGGAACAGGGACCTGGACCCAGTACTTC. It codes for CASSAGTGTWTQYF.

This rearrangement joins TRBV7-8 to TRBJ2-6; 7 nucleotides agree with TRBD1. Germline lookup yields CDR1 SGHVS and CDR2 FQNEAQ. This CDR3 has 16 residues. With 5 bases clipped from V and 4 bases from J, the junction kept 8 bases outside the gene matches. The CDR3 DNA reads as TGTGCCAGCAGCCGAGCGACAGGGAGCGGGGCCAACGTCCTGACTTTC. Protein sequence: CASSRATGSGANVLTF.

V usage is TRBV7-3 and J usage is TRBJ2-1; 7 nucleotides line up with TRBD2. CDR1 SGHTA and CDR2 FQGTGA come from the germline V gene. The CDR3 spans 15 residues. The ends lost 1 base at V and 3 bases at J; junction bases unmatched: 3. The CDR3 loop reads CASSLNSGFYNEQFF. DNA for the CDR3: TGTGCCAGCAGCTTAAATAGCGGGTTCTACAATGAGCAGTTCTTC.

J is TRBJ2-7 and V is TRBV28; 8 positions match TRBD2. CDR1 and CDR2 from the germline V gene are MDHEN and SYDVKM. The CDR3 runs 15 residues. The V and J ends lost 6 bases and 6 bases, in that order; junction bases with no gene match: 13. The CDR3 DNA is TGTGCCAGCAGAATATCCGAACCCCGGGAGGGCGAGCAGTACTTC. Translating gives CASRISEPREGEQYF.

The chain has TRBV29-1 and TRBJ2-7; 7 bases agree with TRBD1. The CDR3 has 12 residues. V lost 4 bases to trimming and J lost 4 bases; unmatched junction nucleotides: 4. Germline V CDR1 and CDR2: SQVTM, ANQGSEA. The CDR3 here is CSVGGRGYEQYF. CDR3 nucleotides: TGCAGCGTTGGAGGCAGGGGGTACGAGCAGTACTTC.

The V and J genes are TRBV5-4 and TRBJ2-7; 11 nucleotides match TRBD2. V shed 4 bases, J shed 3 bases, and the junction held 3 bases outside the gene matches. The CDR3 is made up of 14 amino acids. Germline values: CDR1 SGHNT, CDR2 YYREEE (reference sequence). CDR3 DNA sequence: TGTGCCAGCAGCCCAGGACTAGCGGGCTACGAGCAGTACTTC. It is translated as CASSPGLAGYEQYF. Full variable domain (rest looked up from reference TRBV5-4 and TRBJ2-7): ETGVTQSPTHLIKTRGQQVTLRCSSQSGHNTVSWYQQALGQGPQFIFQYYREEENGRGNFPPRFSGLQFPNYSSELNVNALELDDSALYLCASSPGLAGYEQYFGPGTRLTVT.

The table lists this clone with a count of one. The chain couples TRBV19 to TRBJ1-5; TRBD1 agrees at 10 bases. CDR1 is LNHDA and CDR2 is SQIVND in the germline V gene (reference sequence). Losses at the gene ends were 5 bases for V and 4 bases for J; bases not matched to a gene: 8. The length of the CDR3 is 16 residues. CDR3 DNA: TGTGCCAGTAGTCACATCGGGACAGGGGAAAATCAGCCCCAGCATTTT. Protein: CASSHIGTGENQPQHF.

The chain joins TRBV2 to TRBJ1-1; possible D gene TRBD1, 5 bases. The ends were cut back, 3 bases at V and 1 base at J, with 9 bases in the middle. There are 14 residues in the CDR3. In germline, CDR1 is SNHLY, CDR2 FYNNEI. The CDR3 DNA reads TGTGCCAGCAGTGACGGCGGGGGGAACACTGAAGCTTTCTTT. Protein product: CASSDGGGNTEAFF.

By proportion, this clone is medium-sized. CDR3 in amino acids: CASSPSGAEYNEQFF. The CDR3 region has the DNA TGTGCCAGCAGCCCTAGCGGGGCGGAATACAATGAGCAGTTCTTC. The rearrangement uses TRBV6-2 or TRBV6-3 and TRBJ2-1; 9 positions agree with TRBD2. This CDR3 is 15 amino acids long. Unmatched junction bases numbered 7, after V lost 6 bases and J lost 4 bases. Germline CDR1 is MNHEY and CDR2 is SVGEGT.

CDR3 protein: CASSYRGTGRGNGYTF. In nucleotides, the CDR3 is TGTGCCAGCAGTTATAGGGGTACAGGGAGAGGTAATGGCTACACCTTC. V gene TRBV6-5 combines with J gene TRBJ1-2; a weak D match, TRBD1 (6 bases). CDR3 length: 16 residues. V dropped 3 bases and J dropped 6 bases, with 20 bases sitting between them. Looked up from germline, CDR1 is MNHEY and CDR2 is SVGAGI.

The chain uses TRBV7-8 and TRBJ2-7, with a possible D match to TRBD2 (5 bases). The V and J ends lost 1 base and 3 bases respectively, with 7 bases between them. Germline CDR1 is SGHVS and CDR2 is FQNEAQ. The CDR3 totals 13 residues. For the CDR3, the DNA is TGTGCCAGCAGCTTAGGGAGGCGCTACGAGCAGTACTTC. This codes for CASSLGRRYEQYF.

The rearrangement links TRBV18 to TRBJ2-1; D is unclear. V shed 5 bases and J shed 10 bases, with 15 bases lying between them. From germline, CDR1 is KGHSH and CDR2 LQKENI. This CDR3 is built from 13 residues. The CDR3 DNA follows: TGTGCCAGCTCAGAGGCGGTACAAGGAGAGCAGTTCTTC. Translated, it gives CASSEAVQGEQFF.

This clone was seen ten or more times. V is TRBV28 and J is TRBJ1-1; weak D call: TRBD1 (5 bases). V shed 5 bases and J shed 4 bases, with 11 bases lying between them. This CDR3 contains 13 residues. Germline CDR1 is MDHEN and CDR2 is SYDVKM. The CDR3 here is CASSPGGTTEAFF. CDR3 DNA sequence: TGTGCCAGCAGTCCGGGGGGGACCACTGAAGCTTTCTTT.

The J gene is TRBJ2-2, the V gene TRBV5-5; D ambiguous. Germline loops: CDR1 SGHKS, CDR2 YYEKEE (reference sequence). The V and J ends lost 0 bases and 1 base respectively, with 4 bases between them. The CDR3 is 14 amino acids. CDR3 in DNA: TGTGCCAGCAGCTTGGCGGGGAACACCGGGGAGCTGTTTTTT. Protein: CASSLAGNTGELFF.

Here the CDR3 reads CASSQGQVTDTQYF. The DNA for the CDR3 is TGCGCCAGCAGCCAAGGACAGGTCACAGATACGCAGTATTTT. This chain links TRBV5-1 with TRBJ2-3; 7 bases are a match to TRBD1. Germline CDR1 reads SGHRS; CDR2 reads YFSETQ. The V segment lost 4 bases and the J segment 2 bases; nucleotides outside the gene matches: 4. The CDR3 is 14 residues long.

J is TRBJ2-1 and V is TRBV11-2; the D gene is possibly TRBD1 (6 bases). The CDR3 has 14 amino acids. Germline V gene lookup returns CDR1 SGHAT and CDR2 FQNNGV. V was trimmed by 5 bases and J by 6 bases, leaving 14 bases between them. The CDR3 coding sequence is TGTGCCAGCAGCGCTCCGGGACATATCAATGAGCAGTTCTTC. Translation gives CASSAPGHINEQFF.

This chain links TRBV5-4 with TRBJ1-2, with D possibly being TRBD1 (5 bases). CDR1 is SGHNT and CDR2 is YYREEE in the germline V gene (reference sequence). With 2 bases removed from V and 0 bases from J, the gap between germline ends came to 14 bases. This CDR3 is built from 16 residues. The CDR3, as DNA: TGTGCCAGCAGCTTTTTCAGGGCGGAAACTAACTATGGCTACACCTTC. This codes for CASSFFRAETNYGYTF.